This entry lists 28 T cell receptor beta chains sequenced from one sample in a study of T-cell reconstitution after alpha-beta-depleted transplantation in children. Preparation of the TCRbeta library was carried out with unique molecular identifiers. TCRdb re-analysed the PCR reads in MiXCR, keeping a single row per CDR3 protein. The sample shows about 1,000,000 distinct CDR3 sequences, about 30% of them seen only once. The specimen comprised PBMCs, mostly from graft donor cells, sampled 360 days after TCRalphabeta/CD19-depleted stem cell transplant. These receptors were collected from a boy in the first two years of life who had a stem cell transplant for SCID, so the T cells may come from the graft donor.

The genes are TRBV20-1 and TRBJ2-7; 7 bases agree with TRBD1. With 4 bases clipped from V and 3 bases from J, the junction kept 9 bases outside the gene matches. Germline CDR1 reads DFQATT; CDR2 reads SNEGSKA (reference sequence). There are 14 residues in the CDR3. The CDR3 bases are TGCAGTGCTAAGCGAAGGGGGCAAGGCTACGAGCAGTACTTC. This codes for CSAKRRGQGYEQYF.

In this sample, this clonotype turned up many times. The J gene is TRBJ2-7, the V gene TRBV7-2; 9 bases map to TRBD1. The J segment lost 5 bases and the V segment lost 8 bases, leaving 13 bases of the junction unmatched. The germline CDR1 and CDR2 sequences are SGHTA and FQGNSA. This CDR3 is 15 amino acids long. The CDR3 nucleotides read TGTGCCAGCCCTCCCAGGACAGGGGTGCTCCACGAGCAGTACTTC. It translates to CASPPRTGVLHEQYF.

V is TRBV16 and J is TRBJ2-1, with TRBD1 as a possible D gene (7 bases). Germline values: CDR1 KGHSY, CDR2 FQNENV. The CDR3 consists of 16 residues. Trimming took off 2 bases at V and 4 bases at J, with 15 bases between the two ends. CDR3 sequence (DNA): TGTGCCAGCAGCCAAGGAGGGGGCCGCGGGTACAATGAGCAGTTCTTC. Its translation is CASSQGGGRGYNEQFF.

This clonotype was seen a handful of times. The chain links TRBV28 to TRBJ1-5; tentatively, D is TRBD1 (6 bases). V lost 4 bases and J lost 3, with 13 bases in between. This CDR3 is built from 15 residues. Germline-derived CDR1 and CDR2 are MDHEN and SYDVKM. For the CDR3, the DNA is TGTGCCAGCAGTTCCCCGACAGGTTCCAATCAGCCCCAGCATTTT. This sequence encodes CASSSPTGSNQPQHF.

The chain employs TRBV7-9 and TRBJ2-3; TRBD1 is a possible D gene (5 bases). Trimming pared 5 bases from V and 5 bases from J, leaving 17 bases between. Germline CDR1 and CDR2: SEHNR and FQNEAQ (reference sequence). The CDR3 has 15 amino acids. CDR3 nucleotides: TGTGCCAGCAGCACCTTTGGGGCGCAGGGAGATACGCAGTATTTT. This encodes CASSTFGAQGDTQYF.

The chain carries TRBV28 and TRBJ2-7, with no clear D. CDR1 is MDHEN and CDR2 is SYDVKM in the germline V gene. V lost 5 bases, J lost 2 bases, and 13 bases lay in between. This CDR3 is 14 amino acids long. Here the CDR3 reads CASSRALITYEQYF. DNA of the CDR3: TGTGCCAGCAGTCGTGCCCTTATAACCTACGAGCAGTACTTC. Filled out from reference TRBV28 and TRBJ2-7, the complete variable domain reads DVKVTQSSRYLVKRTGEKVFLECVQDMDHENMFWYRQDPGLGLRLIYFSYDVKMKEKGDIPEGYSVSREKKERFSLILESASTNQTSMYLCASSRALITYEQYFGPGTRLTVT.

The genes are TRBV11-1 and TRBJ2-2; D uncertain. Germline assignment: CDR1 SGHAT and CDR2 FQDESV (reference sequence). Trimming pared 5 bases from V and 4 bases from J, leaving 8 bases between. This CDR3 comprises 13 residues. The CDR3 bases are TGTGCCAGCAGCCACGGCTTCACCGGGGAGCTGTTTTTT. It is translated as CASSHGFTGELFF.

V and J are TRBV5-4 and TRBJ2-7; tentative D call: TRBD2 (5 bases). The CDR3 length is 17 residues. The germline V gene has CDR1 SGHNT and CDR2 YYREEE (reference sequence). Trimming left V 2 bases short and J 5 bases short, with 23 bases between. CDR3 amino acids: CASSFFEERVPGDEQYF. The CDR3 region has the DNA TGTGCCAGCAGCTTCTTCGAGGAAAGGGTACCCGGGGACGAGCAGTACTTC.

The chain is built from TRBV20-1 and TRBJ1-5; TRBD1 aligns across 8 bases. Germline V gene lookup returns CDR1 DFQATT and CDR2 SNEGSKA (reference sequence). V trimming: 3 bases; J trimming: 3 bases; junction bases outside the gene matches: 16. This CDR3 has 18 amino acids. The CDR3 DNA is TGCAGTGCTAGGAAAGGTTTTCAGGGGGCGCGGGACAATCAGCCCCAGCATTTT. Encoded protein: CSARKGFQGARDNQPQHF.

There are a few counts of this clonotype. V gene TRBV18 combines with J gene TRBJ1-1; no firm D call. The CDR3 contains 14 residues. Trimming shortened V by 0 bases and J by 8 bases, and 13 bases separated the two germline ends. Germline loops: CDR1 KGHSH, CDR2 LQKENI. CDR3 sequence reads: CASSPPGRPIEAFF. The CDR3 DNA sequence: TGTGCCAGCTCACCACCAGGGAGGCCTATCGAAGCTTTCTTT. Combining the CDR3 with reference TRBV18 and TRBJ1-1 gives the whole variable domain NAGVMQNPRHLVRRRGQEARLRCSPMKGHSHVYWYRQLPEEGLKFMVYLQKENIIDESGMPKERFSAEFPKEGPSILRIQQVVRGDSAAYFCASSPPGRPIEAFFGQGTRLTVV.

V is TRBV25-1 and J is TRBJ1-1, with no clear D. V gave up 6 bases and J gave up 2 bases, with 13 bases separating them. Per the germline V gene, CDR1 is MGHDK and CDR2 is SYGVNS. The CDR3 spans 14 residues. CDR3 amino acids: CASRARSANTEAFF. The CDR3 region has the DNA TGTGCCAGCAGGGCAAGGTCGGCCAACACTGAAGCTTTCTTT. The whole variable domain, remainder taken from reference TRBV25-1 and TRBJ1-1, is EADIYQTPRYLVIGTGKKITLECSQTMGHDKMYWYQQDPGMELHLIHYSYGVNSTEKGDLSSESTVSRIRTEHFPLTLESARPSHTSQYLCASRARSANTEAFFGQGTRLTVV.

The rearrangement uses TRBV20-1 and TRBJ1-5; D is unclear. This CDR3 is built from 15 residues. Trimming took 4 bases from V and 4 from J, leaving 17 bases between them. CDR1 is DFQATT, CDR2 SNEGSKA, per germline (reference sequence). CDR3 protein: CSATEGSQMNQPQHF. CDR3 nucleotides: TGCAGTGCTACCGAAGGTAGTCAAATGAATCAGCCCCAGCATTTT.

The rearrangement uses TRBV3-1 and TRBJ2-4, with D unclear. The CDR3 spans 16 residues. In germline, CDR1 is LGHDT, CDR2 YNNKEL (reference sequence). V lost 1 base and J lost 0, with 10 bases in between. In DNA form, the CDR3 reads TGTGCCAGCAGCCAAGGGTTGCTCCTAGCCAAAAACATTCAGTACTTC. Its protein is CASSQGLLLAKNIQYF.

The V call is TRBV2, the J call TRBJ1-5, with 7 bases lining up with TRBD1. CDR3 length equals 15 residues. After removal of 6 bases from V and 0 bases from J, the junction contained 5 bases not matched to a gene. The germline V gene has CDR1 SNHLY and CDR2 FYNNEI. The DNA of the CDR3 is TGTGCCAGCAGGGCAGGGGGGGTTAGCAATCAGCCCCAGCATTTT. It encodes CASRAGGVSNQPQHF.

The table lists this clonotype with a few counts. The gene calls are TRBV20-1 and TRBJ2-7; the D gene is possibly TRBD2 (6 bases). Deletions cut 7 bases from V and 2 bases from J, with 15 bases between. This CDR3 comprises 13 residues. The germline V gene encodes CDR1 DFQATT and CDR2 SNEGSKA (reference sequence). The CDR3 spells CSGRVREPYEQYF. In nucleotides, the CDR3 is TGCAGTGGGAGGGTGCGGGAACCCTACGAGCAGTACTTC.

The J gene is TRBJ2-7, the V gene TRBV5-1; D is possibly TRBD2 (6 bases). Germline V gene lookup returns CDR1 SGHRS and CDR2 YFSETQ. The CDR3 has 17 residues. Trimming stripped 1 base from V and 1 base from J, with 18 bases between. DNA of the CDR3: TGCGCCAGCAGCTTGTTTTTCGGGGGTACAAATTCCTACGAGCAGTACTTC. This sequence encodes CASSLFFGGTNSYEQYF.

The rearrangement uses TRBV12-3 or TRBV12-4 and TRBJ2-1; no firm D call. The CDR3 extends over 15 amino acids. The V gene lost 6 bases and the J gene lost 1 base, with 13 bases spanning the gap. CDR3 coding DNA: TGTGCCAGCAGCTTCGACTCGCGTTCCTACAATGAGCAGTTCTTC. Protein sequence: CASSFDSRSYNEQFF.

The rearrangement uses TRBV30 and TRBJ1-5, with D perhaps TRBD1 (5 bases). The CDR3 is 15 amino acids. Germline V gene data show CDR1 as GTSNPN and CDR2 as SVGIG (reference sequence). Trimming pared 5 bases from V and 0 bases from J, leaving 14 bases between. The CDR3 DNA reads TGTGCCTGGTCCCCCGACAGTTATAGCAATCAGCCCCAGCATTTT. Its translation is CAWSPDSYSNQPQHF.

This clonotype was seen only a few times. The rearrangement uses TRBV20-1 and TRBJ2-5; TRBD1 matches 11 bases. The V gene end was trimmed by 0 bases and the J gene end by 3 bases; junction bases not matched to a gene: 0. Germline CDR1 reads DFQATT; CDR2 reads SNEGSKA (reference sequence). The CDR3 totals 14 residues. The chain's CDR3 is CSAREGQGEETQYF. The CDR3 nucleotides are TGCAGTGCTAGAGAGGGACAGGGGGAAGAGACCCAGTACTTC.

This clonotype has only a few counts. The CDR3 sequence is CASSESAGGIDEQFF. CDR3 in DNA: TGCGCCAGCAGTGAGTCGGCAGGGGGCATCGATGAGCAGTTCTTC. This rearrangement joins TRBV10-2 to TRBJ2-1, with TRBD1 matching over 8 bases. Trimming cost V 0 bases and J 8 bases; bases outside gene matches: 6. The CDR3 runs 15 residues. Germline CDR1 WSHSY, CDR2 SAAADI.

This chain uses TRBV18 with TRBJ2-5; TRBD1 agrees at 10 bases. The trim removed 3 bases at V and 5 bases at J, leaving 3 bases unmatched. This CDR3 comprises 14 residues. In germline, CDR1 is KGHSH, CDR2 LQKENI. CDR3 nucleotide sequence: TGTGCCAGCTCACCGGGACAGGGGCCGGAGACCCAGTACTTC. Translated, it gives CASSPGQGPETQYF.

This clonotype turned up a few times. J is TRBJ2-1 and V is TRBV20-1; the D call may be TRBD1 or TRBD2 (5 bases each). This CDR3 comprises 13 residues. V gave up 7 bases and J gave up 12 bases, with 22 bases separating them. Per germline, CDR1 DFQATT and CDR2 SNEGSKA (reference sequence). The CDR3 nucleotides read TGCAGTGTCGCGAAGGGGCTAGCAAGTGTGCAGTTCTTC. Translation gives CSVAKGLASVQFF.

In this sample, this clonotype turned up a few times. The V call is TRBV12-3 or TRBV12-4, the J call TRBJ2-7, with D tentatively TRBD1 (6 bases). V was cut by 7 bases and J by 2 bases, with 12 bases left in between. The CDR3 is 13 amino acids. The DNA for the CDR3 is TGTGCCAGCACCCAGGGGATGGCCTACGAGCAGTACTTC. This translates into CASTQGMAYEQYF.

This clonotype was recorded a few times. V is TRBV20-1 and J is TRBJ1-5, with D unresolved. Germline CDR1 reads DFQATT; CDR2 reads SNEGSKA (reference sequence). V lost 5 bases and J lost 2, with 10 bases in between. The CDR3 loop spans 13 amino acids. The CDR3 DNA reads as TGCAGTGCTTCCCTTCCCGGCAATCAGCCCCAGCATTTT. Its protein is CSASLPGNQPQHF.

This clonotype was observed at least ten times. The chain uses TRBV5-1 and TRBJ1-2; D unresolved. The CDR3 covers 13 residues. The V and J ends lost 0 bases and 8 bases respectively, with 11 bases between them. Germline assignment: CDR1 SGHRS and CDR2 YFSETQ. DNA for the CDR3: TGCGCCAGCAGCTTGGCCGGAGGAGGAGGCTACACCTTC. Translation: CASSLAGGGGYTF. Drawing the rest from reference TRBV5-1 and TRBJ1-2, the complete variable domain is KAGVTQTPRYLIKTRGQQVTLSCSPISGHRSVSWYQQTPGQGLQFLFEYFSETQRNKGNFPGRFSGRQFSNSRSEMNVSTLELGDSALYLCASSLAGGGGYTFGSGTRLTVV.

The chain couples TRBV2 to TRBJ2-1; 8 bases are a match to TRBD1. Germline assignment: CDR1 SNHLY and CDR2 FYNNEI. This CDR3 has 13 residues. Trimming removed 8 bases from V and 2 bases from J; junction bases left unmatched: 2. The CDR3 loop is CASHRGTYNEQFF. CDR3 in DNA: TGTGCCAGCCACAGGGGGACCTACAATGAGCAGTTCTTC.

This clonotype was counted between two and nine times. The genes are TRBV29-1 and TRBJ2-7; 7 bases fit TRBD2. V lost 4 bases, J lost 4 bases, and 10 bases stayed unmatched. Germline CDR1 and CDR2: SQVTM and ANQGSEA. The CDR3 contains 14 residues. The CDR3 sequence: CSVGRRLGGYEQYF. CDR3 DNA: TGCAGCGTTGGAAGGCGGCTGGGGGGGTACGAGCAGTACTTC.

The chain uses TRBV10-3 and TRBJ2-5; the D gene is possibly TRBD2 (5 bases). The germline V and J ends were trimmed by 0 bases and 3 bases, with 5 bases remaining between them. Germline V gene data show CDR1 as ENHRY and CDR2 as SYGVKD. The CDR3 covers 13 residues. CDR3 sequence reads: CAISESREETQYF. The CDR3 DNA sequence: TGTGCCATCAGTGAGTCGAGGGAAGAGACCCAGTACTTC.